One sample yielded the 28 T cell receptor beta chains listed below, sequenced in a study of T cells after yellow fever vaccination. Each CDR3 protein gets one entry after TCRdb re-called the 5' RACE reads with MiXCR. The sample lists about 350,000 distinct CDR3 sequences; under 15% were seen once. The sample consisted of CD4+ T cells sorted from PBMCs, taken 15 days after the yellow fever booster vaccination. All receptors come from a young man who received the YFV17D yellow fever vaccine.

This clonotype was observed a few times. CDR3 amino acids: CAANRGSSYNEQFF. In DNA form, the CDR3 reads TGTGCCGCTAACAGGGGCTCCTCCTACAATGAGCAGTTCTTC. The rearrangement links TRBV7-9 to TRBJ2-1; 7 nucleotides match TRBD1. Looked up from germline, CDR1 is SEHNR and CDR2 is FQNEAQ (reference sequence). The CDR3 loop spans 14 amino acids. J was trimmed by 0 bases and V by 11 bases; bases with no gene match: 7.

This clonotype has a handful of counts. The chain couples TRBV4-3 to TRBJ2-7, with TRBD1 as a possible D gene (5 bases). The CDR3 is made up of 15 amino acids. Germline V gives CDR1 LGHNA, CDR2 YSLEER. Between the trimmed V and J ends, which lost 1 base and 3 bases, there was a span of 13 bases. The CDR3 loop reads CASSQGPKTVYEQYF. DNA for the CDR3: TGCGCCAGCAGCCAAGGCCCAAAGACAGTCTACGAGCAGTACTTC.

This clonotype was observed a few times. CDR3 protein: CASSTGPRELFF. The CDR3 DNA reads TGTGCCAGCAGTACCGGGCCTAGGGAGCTGTTTTTT. The chain links TRBV6-4 to TRBJ2-2; D uncertain. Trimming cost V 5 bases and J 9 bases, with 10 bases left between them. CDR3 length: 12 residues. Per germline, CDR1 MRHNA and CDR2 SNTAGT.

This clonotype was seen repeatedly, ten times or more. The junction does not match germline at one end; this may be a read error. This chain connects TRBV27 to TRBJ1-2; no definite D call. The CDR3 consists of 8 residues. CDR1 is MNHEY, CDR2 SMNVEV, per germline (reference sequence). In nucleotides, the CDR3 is TGTGCCAGTTCAGGAACTATCTTC. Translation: CASSGTIF.

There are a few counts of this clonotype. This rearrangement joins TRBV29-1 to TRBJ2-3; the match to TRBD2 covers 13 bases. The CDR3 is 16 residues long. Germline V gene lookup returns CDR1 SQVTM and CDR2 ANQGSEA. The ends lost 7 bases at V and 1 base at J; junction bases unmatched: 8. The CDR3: CSGLAGGPPRTDTQYF. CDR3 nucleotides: TGCAGCGGACTAGCGGGGGGCCCCCCGCGCACAGATACGCAGTATTTT.

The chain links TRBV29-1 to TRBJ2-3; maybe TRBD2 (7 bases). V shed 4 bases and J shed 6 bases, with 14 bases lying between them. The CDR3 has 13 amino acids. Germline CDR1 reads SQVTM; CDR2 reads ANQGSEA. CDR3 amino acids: CSVGGGAVDTQYF. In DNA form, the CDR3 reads TGCAGCGTTGGTGGGGGGGCCGTTGATACGCAGTATTTT.

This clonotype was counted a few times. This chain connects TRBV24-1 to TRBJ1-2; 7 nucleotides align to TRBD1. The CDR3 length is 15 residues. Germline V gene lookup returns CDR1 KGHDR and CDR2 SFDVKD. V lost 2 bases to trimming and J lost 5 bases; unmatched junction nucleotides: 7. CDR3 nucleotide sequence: TGTGCCACCAGTGATTCGGGGACAGCGAGATATGGCTACACCTTC. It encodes CATSDSGTARYGYTF.

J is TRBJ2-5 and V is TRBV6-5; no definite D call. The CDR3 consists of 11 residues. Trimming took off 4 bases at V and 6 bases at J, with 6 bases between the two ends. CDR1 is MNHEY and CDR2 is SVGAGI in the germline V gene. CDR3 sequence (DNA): TGTGCCAGCAGTTTCGGTCAGACCCAGTACTTC. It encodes CASSFGQTQYF.

CDR3 in DNA: TGTGCCAGCAGCTCGACCAGCGGGACTACTTACAATGAGCAGTTCTTC. It specifies CASSSTSGTTYNEQFF. The genes are TRBV5-6 and TRBJ2-1; 7 bases are shared with TRBD2. In germline, CDR1 is SGHDT, CDR2 YYEEEE. The CDR3 runs to 16 residues. The ends lost 3 bases at V and 4 bases at J; junction bases unmatched: 10.

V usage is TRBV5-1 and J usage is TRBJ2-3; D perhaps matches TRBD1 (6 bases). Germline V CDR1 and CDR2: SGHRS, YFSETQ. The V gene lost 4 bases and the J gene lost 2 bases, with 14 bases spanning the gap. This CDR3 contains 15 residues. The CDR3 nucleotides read TGCGCCAGCAGCCGAAACAGGGAGACCACAGATACGCAGTATTTT. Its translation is CASSRNRETTDTQYF. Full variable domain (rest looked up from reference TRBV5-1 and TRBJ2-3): KAGVTQTPRYLIKTRGQQVTLSCSPISGHRSVSWYQQTPGQGLQFLFEYFSETQRNKGNFPGRFSGRQFSNSRSEMNVSTLELGDSALYLCASSRNRETTDTQYFGPGTRLTVL.

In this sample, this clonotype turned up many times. CDR3 coding DNA: TGTGCCAGCAGCTCCTCAGGAGGCTCTGGAAACACCATATATTTT. It encodes CASSSSGGSGNTIYF. This chain uses TRBV7-2 with TRBJ1-3, with D unclear. The length of the CDR3 is 15 residues. Germline V gives CDR1 SGHTA, CDR2 FQGNSA. V gave up 4 bases and J gave up 0 bases, with 10 bases separating them.

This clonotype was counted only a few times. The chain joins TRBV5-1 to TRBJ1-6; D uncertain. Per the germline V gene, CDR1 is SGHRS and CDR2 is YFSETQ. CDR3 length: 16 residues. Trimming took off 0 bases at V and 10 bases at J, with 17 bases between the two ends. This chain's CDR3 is CASSLVWQALGSPLHF. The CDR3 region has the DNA TGCGCCAGCAGCTTGGTCTGGCAGGCCCTAGGGTCACCCCTCCACTTT. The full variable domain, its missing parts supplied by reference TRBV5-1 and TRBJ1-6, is KAGVTQTPRYLIKTRGQQVTLSCSPISGHRSVSWYQQTPGQGLQFLFEYFSETQRNKGNFPGRFSGRQFSNSRSEMNVSTLELGDSALYLCASSLVWQALGSPLHFGNGTRLTVT.

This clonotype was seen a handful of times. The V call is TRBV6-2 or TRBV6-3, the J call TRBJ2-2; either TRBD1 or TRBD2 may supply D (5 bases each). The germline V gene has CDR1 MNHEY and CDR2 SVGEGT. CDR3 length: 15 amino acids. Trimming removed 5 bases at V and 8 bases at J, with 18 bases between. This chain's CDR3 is CASSRDALWSGELFF. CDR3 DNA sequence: TGTGCCAGCAGTCGGGACGCATTGTGGTCAGGGGAGCTGTTTTTT.

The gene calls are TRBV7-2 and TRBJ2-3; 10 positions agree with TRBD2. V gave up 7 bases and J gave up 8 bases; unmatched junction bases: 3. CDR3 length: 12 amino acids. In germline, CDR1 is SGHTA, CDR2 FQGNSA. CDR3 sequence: CASTRLAGTQYF. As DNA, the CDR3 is TGTGCCAGCACCCGACTAGCGGGTACGCAGTATTTT.

The CDR3 DNA sequence: TGTGCCAGCAGGGCGGCTCGAGGCACAGATACGCAGTATTTT. Amino acid sequence: CASRAARGTDTQYF. V gene TRBV6-5 combines with J gene TRBJ2-3; D not resolved. The CDR3 runs to 14 residues. Germline V lookup: CDR1 MNHEY, CDR2 SVGAGI. Trimming cost V 6 bases and J 1 base, with 11 bases left between them.

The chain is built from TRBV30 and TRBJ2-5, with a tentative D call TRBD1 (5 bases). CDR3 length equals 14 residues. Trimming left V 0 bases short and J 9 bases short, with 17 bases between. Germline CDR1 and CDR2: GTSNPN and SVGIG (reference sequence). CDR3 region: CAWSVTGFMVSQYF. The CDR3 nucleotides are TGTGCCTGGAGTGTAACAGGTTTTATGGTGTCCCAGTACTTC. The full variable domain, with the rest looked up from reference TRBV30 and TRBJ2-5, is SQTIHQWPATLVQPVGSPLSLECTVEGTSNPNLYWYRQAAGRGLQLLFYSVGIGQISSEVPQNLSASRPQDRQFILSSKKLLLSDSGFYLCAWSVTGFMVSQYFGPGTRLLVL.

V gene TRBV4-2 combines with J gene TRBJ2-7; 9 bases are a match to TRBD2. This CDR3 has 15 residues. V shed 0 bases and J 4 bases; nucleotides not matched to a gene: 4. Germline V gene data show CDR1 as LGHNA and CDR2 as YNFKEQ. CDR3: CASSQDSGGLYEQYV. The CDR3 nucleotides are TGTGCCAGCAGCCAAGATAGCGGGGGTTTGTACGAGCAGTACGTC.

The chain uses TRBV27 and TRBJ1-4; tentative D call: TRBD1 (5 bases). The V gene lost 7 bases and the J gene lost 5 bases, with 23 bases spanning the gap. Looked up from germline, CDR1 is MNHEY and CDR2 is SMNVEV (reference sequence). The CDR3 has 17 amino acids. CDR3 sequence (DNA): TGTGCCAGCAAAGCCTTTTTATTAGGGACCGGGAATGAAAAACTGTTTTTT. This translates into CASKAFLLGTGNEKLFF.

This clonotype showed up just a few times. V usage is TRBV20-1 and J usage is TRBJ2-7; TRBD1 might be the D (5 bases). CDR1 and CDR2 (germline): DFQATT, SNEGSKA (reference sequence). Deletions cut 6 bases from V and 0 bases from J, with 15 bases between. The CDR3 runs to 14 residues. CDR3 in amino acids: CSAKGSTDSYEQYV. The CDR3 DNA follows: TGCAGTGCGAAGGGGTCCACGGACTCCTACGAGCAGTACGTC.

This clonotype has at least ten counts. DNA for the CDR3: TGTGCCAGCAGGACCGGGACTAGTCTTTCCGAGCAGTACGTC. This sequence encodes CASRTGTSLSEQYV. V usage is TRBV6-2 or TRBV6-3 and J usage is TRBJ2-7, with 8 nucleotides matching TRBD2. V lost 6 bases and J lost 6; bases outside the gene matches: 10. Germline CDR1 and CDR2: MNHEY and SVGEGT. There are 14 residues in the CDR3.

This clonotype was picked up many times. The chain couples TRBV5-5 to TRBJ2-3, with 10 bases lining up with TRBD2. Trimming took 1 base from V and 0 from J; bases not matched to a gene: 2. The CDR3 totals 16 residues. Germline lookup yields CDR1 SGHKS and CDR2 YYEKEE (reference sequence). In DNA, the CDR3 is TGTGCCAGCAGCTTGTCTAGCGGGGGAAGCACAGATACGCAGTATTTT. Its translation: CASSLSSGGSTDTQYF.

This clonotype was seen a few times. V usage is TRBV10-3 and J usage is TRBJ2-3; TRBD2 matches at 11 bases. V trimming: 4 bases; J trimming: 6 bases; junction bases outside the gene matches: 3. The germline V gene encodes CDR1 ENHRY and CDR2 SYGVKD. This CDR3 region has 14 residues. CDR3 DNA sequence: TGTGCCATCAGTGGGTCTAGCGGGGGGGATACGCAGTATTTT. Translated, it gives CAISGSSGGDTQYF.

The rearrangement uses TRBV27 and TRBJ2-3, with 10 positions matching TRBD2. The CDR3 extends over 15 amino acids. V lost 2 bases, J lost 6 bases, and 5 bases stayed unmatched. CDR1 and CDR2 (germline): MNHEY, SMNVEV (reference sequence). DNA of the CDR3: TGTGCCAGCAGTTTACAGCGGGGGGGCGTGGATACGCAGTATTTT. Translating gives CASSLQRGGVDTQYF.

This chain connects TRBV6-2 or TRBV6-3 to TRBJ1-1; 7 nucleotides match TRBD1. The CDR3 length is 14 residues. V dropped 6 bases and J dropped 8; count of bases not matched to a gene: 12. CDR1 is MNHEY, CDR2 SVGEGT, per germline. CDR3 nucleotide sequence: TGTGCCAGCAGACGACAGGGATTTGGGCAAGAAGCTTTCTTT. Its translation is CASRRQGFGQEAFF.

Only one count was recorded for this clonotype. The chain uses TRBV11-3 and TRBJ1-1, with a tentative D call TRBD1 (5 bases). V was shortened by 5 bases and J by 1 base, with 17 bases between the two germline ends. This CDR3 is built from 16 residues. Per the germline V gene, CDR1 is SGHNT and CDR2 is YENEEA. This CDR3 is CASSLGHSPGNTEAFF. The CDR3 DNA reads TGTGCCAGCAGCCTAGGACACTCACCCGGGAACACTGAAGCTTTCTTT. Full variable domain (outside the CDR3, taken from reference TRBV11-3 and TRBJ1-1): EAGVVQSPRYKIIEKKQPVAFWCNPISGHNTLYWYLQNLGQGPELLIRYENEEAVDDSQLPKDRFSAERLKGVDSTLKIQPAELGDSAVYLCASSLGHSPGNTEAFFGQGTRLTVV.

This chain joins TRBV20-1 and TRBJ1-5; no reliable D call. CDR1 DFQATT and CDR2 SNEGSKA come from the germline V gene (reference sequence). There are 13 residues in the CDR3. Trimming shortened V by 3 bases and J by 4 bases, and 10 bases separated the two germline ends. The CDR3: CSARAGRNQPQHF. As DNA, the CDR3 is TGCAGTGCTAGGGCCGGGAGGAATCAGCCCCAGCATTTT.

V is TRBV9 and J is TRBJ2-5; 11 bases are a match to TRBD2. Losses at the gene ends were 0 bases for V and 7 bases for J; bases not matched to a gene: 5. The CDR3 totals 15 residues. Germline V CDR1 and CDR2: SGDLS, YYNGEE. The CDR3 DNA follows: TGTGCCAGCAGCGTAGTAGCGGGGGGGACGGTGACCCAGTACTTC. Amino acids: CASSVVAGGTVTQYF.

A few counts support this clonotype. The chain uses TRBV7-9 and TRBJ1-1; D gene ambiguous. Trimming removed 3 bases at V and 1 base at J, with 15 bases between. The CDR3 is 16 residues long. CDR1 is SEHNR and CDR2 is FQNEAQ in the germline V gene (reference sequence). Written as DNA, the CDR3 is TGTGCCAGCAGCTTCGGTCCCTCCGTACAGAACACTGAAGCTTTCTTT. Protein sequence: CASSFGPSVQNTEAFF.